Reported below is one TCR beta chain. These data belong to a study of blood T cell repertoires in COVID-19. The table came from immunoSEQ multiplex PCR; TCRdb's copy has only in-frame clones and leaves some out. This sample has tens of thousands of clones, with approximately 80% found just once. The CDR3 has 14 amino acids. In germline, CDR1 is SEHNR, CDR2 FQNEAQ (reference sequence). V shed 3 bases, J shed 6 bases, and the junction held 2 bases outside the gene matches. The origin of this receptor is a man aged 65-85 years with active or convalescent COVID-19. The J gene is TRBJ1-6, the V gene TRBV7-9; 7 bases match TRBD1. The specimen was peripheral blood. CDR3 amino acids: CASSFSGGNSPLHF. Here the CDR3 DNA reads TGTGCCAGCAGCTTCTCAGGGGGTAATTCACCCCTCCACTTT.